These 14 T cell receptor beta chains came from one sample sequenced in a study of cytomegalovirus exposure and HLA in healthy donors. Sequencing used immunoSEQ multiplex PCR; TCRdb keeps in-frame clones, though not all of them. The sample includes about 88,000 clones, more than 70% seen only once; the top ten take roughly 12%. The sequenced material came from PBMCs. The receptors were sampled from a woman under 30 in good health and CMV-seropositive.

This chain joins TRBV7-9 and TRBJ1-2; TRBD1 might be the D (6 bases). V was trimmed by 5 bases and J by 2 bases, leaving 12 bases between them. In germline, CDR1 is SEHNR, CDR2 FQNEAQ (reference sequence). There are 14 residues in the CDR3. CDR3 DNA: TGTGCCAGCAGCCTCCCACAGGGAAACTATGGCTACACCTTC. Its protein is CASSLPQGNYGYTF.

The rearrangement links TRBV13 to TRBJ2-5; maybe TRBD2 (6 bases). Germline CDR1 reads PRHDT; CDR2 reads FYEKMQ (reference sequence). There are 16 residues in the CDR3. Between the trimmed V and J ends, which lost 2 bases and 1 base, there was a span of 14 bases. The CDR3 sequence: CASSLPSRGVQETQYF. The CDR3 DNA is TGTGCCAGCAGCTTACCCAGTCGCGGGGTCCAAGAGACCCAGTACTTC.

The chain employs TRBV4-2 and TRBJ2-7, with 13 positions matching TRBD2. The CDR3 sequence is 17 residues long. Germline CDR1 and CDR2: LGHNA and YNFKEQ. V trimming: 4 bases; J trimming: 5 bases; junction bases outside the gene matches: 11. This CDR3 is CASSRTYGLAGENEQYF. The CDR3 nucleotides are TGTGCCAGCAGCCGCACCTACGGACTAGCGGGGGAAAACGAGCAGTACTTC.

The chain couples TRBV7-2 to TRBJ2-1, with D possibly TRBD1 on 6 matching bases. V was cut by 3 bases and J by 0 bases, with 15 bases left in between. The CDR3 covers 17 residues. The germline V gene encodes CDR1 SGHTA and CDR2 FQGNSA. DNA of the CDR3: TGTGCCAGCAGCTTCCCCATCGACAGGACCTCCTACAATGAGCAGTTCTTC. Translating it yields CASSFPIDRTSYNEQFF.

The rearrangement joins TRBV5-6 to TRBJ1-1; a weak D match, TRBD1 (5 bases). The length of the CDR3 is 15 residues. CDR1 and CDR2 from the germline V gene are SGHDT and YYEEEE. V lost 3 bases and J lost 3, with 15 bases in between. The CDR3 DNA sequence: TGTGCCAGCAGCTCTTCGCAGGGTGACCACACTGAAGCTTTCTTT. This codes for CASSSSQGDHTEAFF.

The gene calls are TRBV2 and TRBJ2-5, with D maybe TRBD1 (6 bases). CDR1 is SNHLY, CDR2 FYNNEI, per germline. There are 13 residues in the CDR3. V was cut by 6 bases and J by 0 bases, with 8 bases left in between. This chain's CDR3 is CASRTGHQETQYF. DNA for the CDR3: TGTGCCAGCAGGACAGGCCACCAAGAGACCCAGTACTTC.

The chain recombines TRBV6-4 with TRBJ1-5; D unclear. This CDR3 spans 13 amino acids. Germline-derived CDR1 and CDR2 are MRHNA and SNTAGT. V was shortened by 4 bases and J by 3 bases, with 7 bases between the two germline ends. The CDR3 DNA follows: TGTGCCAGCAGTGTGAGTAACAATCAGCCCCAGCATTTT. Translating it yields CASSVSNNQPQHF.

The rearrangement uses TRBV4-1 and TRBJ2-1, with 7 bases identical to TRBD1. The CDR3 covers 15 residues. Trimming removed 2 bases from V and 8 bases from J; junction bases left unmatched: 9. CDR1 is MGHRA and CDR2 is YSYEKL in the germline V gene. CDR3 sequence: CASSQSSDRRDEQFF. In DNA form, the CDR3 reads TGCGCCAGCAGCCAATCATCGGACAGGCGGGATGAGCAGTTCTTC.

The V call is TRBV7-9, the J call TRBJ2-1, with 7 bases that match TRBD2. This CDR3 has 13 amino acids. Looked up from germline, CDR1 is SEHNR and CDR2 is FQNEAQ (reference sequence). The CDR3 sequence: CASGPTNDNEQFF. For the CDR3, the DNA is TGTGCTAGCGGGCCTACCAATGACAATGAGCAGTTCTTC.

The CDR3 loop is CASSLWGQASNQPQHF. DNA of the CDR3: TGTGCCAGCAGTTTATGGGGACAGGCCAGCAATCAGCCCCAGCATTTT. The chain employs TRBV27 and TRBJ1-5, with 8 bases that match TRBD1. The germline gives CDR1 MNHEY, CDR2 SMNVEV (reference sequence). Germline trimming cut 1 base from V and 1 base from J; bases unmatched to any gene: 3. CDR3 length equals 16 residues.

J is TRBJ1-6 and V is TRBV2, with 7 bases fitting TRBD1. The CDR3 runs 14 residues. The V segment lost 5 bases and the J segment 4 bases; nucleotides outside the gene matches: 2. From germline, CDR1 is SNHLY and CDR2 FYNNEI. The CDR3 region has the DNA TGTGCCAGCAGTAGGGACAGTTATAATTCACCCCTCCACTTT. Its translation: CASSRDSYNSPLHF.

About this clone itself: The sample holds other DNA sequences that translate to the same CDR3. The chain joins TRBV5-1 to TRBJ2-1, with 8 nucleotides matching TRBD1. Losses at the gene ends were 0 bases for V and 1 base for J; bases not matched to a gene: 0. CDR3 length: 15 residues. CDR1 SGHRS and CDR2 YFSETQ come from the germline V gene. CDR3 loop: CASSLGQGSYNEQFF. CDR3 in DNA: TGCGCCAGCAGCTTGGGACAGGGGTCCTACAATGAGCAGTTCTTC. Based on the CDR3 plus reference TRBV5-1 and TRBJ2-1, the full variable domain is KAGVTQTPRYLIKTRGQQVTLSCSPISGHRSVSWYQQTPGQGLQFLFEYFSETQRNKGNFPGRFSGRQFSNSRSEMNVSTLELGDSALYLCASSLGQGSYNEQFFGPGTRLTVL.

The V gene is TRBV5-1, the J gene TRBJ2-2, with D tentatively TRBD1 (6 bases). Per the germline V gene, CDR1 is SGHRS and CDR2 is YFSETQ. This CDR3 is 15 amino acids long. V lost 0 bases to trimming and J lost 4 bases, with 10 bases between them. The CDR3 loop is CASSLAQGPTGELFF. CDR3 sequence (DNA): TGCGCCAGCAGCTTGGCCCAGGGGCCCACCGGGGAGCTGTTTTTT.

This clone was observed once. The chain's CDR3 is CASSVTSGRSYEQYF. The CDR3 DNA sequence: TGTGCCAGCAGCGTAACTAGCGGGAGGTCCTACGAGCAGTACTTC. This chain links TRBV9 with TRBJ2-7; TRBD2 aligns across 12 bases. The germline V gene has CDR1 SGDLS and CDR2 YYNGEE. V lost 1 base and J lost 1; bases outside the gene matches: 0. The CDR3 is made up of 15 amino acids.